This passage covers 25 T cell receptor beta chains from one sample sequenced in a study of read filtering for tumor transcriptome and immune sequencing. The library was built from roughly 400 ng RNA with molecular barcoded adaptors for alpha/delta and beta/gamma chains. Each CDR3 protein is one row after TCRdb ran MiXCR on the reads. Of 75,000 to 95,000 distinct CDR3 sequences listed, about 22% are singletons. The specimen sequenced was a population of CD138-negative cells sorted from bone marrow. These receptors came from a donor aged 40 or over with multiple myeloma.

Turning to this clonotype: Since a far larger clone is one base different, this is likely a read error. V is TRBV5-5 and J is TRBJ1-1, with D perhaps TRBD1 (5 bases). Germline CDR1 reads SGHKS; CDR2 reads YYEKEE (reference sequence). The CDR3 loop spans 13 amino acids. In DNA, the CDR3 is TGTGTCAGCAGCTTTCAGGGGAACACTGAAGCTTTCTTT. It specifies CVSSFQGNTEAFF.

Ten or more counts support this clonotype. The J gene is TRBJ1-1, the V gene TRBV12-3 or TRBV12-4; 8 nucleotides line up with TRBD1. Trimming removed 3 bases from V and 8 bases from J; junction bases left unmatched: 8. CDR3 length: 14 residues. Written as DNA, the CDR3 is TGTGCCAGCAGTTTTAGACAGGGGTCCTCCGAAGCTTTCTTT. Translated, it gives CASSFRQGSSEAFF.

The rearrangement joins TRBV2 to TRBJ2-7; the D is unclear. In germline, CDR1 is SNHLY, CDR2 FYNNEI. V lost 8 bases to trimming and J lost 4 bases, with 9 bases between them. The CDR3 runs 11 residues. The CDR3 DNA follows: TGTGCCAGCTCGCCGCATTACGAGCAGTACTTC. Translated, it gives CASSPHYEQYF.

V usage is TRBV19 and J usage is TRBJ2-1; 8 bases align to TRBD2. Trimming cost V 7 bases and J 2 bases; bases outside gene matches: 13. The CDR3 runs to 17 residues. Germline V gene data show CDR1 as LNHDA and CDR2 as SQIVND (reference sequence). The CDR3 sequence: CASMRSTGGVAYNEQFF. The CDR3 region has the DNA TGTGCCAGTATGCGGAGTACCGGGGGGGTTGCCTACAATGAGCAGTTCTTC.

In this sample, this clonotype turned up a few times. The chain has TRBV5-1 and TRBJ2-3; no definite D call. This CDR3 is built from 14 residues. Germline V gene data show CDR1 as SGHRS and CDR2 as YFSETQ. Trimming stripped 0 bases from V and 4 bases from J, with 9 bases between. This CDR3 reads CASSLVLGPDTQYF. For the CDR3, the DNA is TGCGCCAGCAGCTTGGTTCTGGGCCCAGATACGCAGTATTTT.

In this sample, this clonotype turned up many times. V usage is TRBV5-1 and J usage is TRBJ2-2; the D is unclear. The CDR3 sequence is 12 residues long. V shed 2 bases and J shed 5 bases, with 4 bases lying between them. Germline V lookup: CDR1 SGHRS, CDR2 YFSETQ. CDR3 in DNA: TGCGCCAGCAGCTTCCGTACCGGGGAGCTGTTTTTT. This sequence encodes CASSFRTGELFF.

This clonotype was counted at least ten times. The CDR3 DNA follows: TGTGCCAGCAGCCGCAAGGGGAGGGCCCACGAGCAGTACTTC. This translates into CASSRKGRAHEQYF. The chain is built from TRBV28 and TRBJ2-7; 7 nucleotides align to TRBD2. The ends lost 6 bases at V and 5 bases at J; junction bases unmatched: 10. The germline V gene encodes CDR1 MDHEN and CDR2 SYDVKM. This CDR3 is 14 amino acids long.

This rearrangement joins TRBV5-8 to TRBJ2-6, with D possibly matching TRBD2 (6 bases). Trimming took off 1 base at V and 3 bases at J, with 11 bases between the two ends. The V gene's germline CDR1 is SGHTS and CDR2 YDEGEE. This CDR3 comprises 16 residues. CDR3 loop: CASSLPGTYGANVLTF. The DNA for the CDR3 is TGTGCCAGCAGCTTGCCAGGGACTTATGGGGCCAACGTCCTGACTTTC.

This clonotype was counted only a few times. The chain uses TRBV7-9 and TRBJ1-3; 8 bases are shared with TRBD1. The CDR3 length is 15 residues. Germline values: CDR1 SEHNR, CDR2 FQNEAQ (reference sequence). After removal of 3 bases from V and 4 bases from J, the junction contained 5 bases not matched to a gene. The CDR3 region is CASSFFRGQGNTIYF. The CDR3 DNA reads TGTGCCAGCAGCTTTTTCAGGGGGCAGGGAAACACCATATATTTT.

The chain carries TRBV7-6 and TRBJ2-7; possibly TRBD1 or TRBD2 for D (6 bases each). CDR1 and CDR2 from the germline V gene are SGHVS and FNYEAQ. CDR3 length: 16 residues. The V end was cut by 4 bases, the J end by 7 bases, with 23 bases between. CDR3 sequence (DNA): TGTGCCAGCAGCTCTAGCGCCGGAACAGGGTCGGGGGAGCAGTACTTC. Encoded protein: CASSSSAGTGSGEQYF.

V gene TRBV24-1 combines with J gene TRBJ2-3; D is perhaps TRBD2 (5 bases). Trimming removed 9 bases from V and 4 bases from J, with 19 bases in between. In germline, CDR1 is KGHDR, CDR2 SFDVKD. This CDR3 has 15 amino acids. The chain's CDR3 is CATAASPSRADTQYF. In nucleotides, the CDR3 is TGTGCCACCGCGGCTAGCCCGTCCCGGGCAGATACGCAGTATTTT.

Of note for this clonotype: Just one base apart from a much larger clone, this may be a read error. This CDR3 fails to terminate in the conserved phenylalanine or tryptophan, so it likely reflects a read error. CDR3 sequence: CASSPAKFQGSGYTL. Written as DNA, the CDR3 is TGTGCCAGCAGTCCCGCTAAGTTTCAGGGGTCTGGCTACACCCTC. V gene TRBV27 combines with J gene TRBJ1-2, with D maybe TRBD1 (6 bases). The germline CDR1 and CDR2 sequences are MNHEY and SMNVEV (reference sequence). The CDR3 totals 15 residues. V was shortened by 5 bases and J by 7 bases, with 20 bases between the two germline ends.

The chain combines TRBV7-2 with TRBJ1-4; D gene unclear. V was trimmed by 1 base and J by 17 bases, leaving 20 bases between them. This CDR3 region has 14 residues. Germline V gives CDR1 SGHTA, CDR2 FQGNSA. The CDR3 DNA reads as TGTGCCAGCAGCTTAGGAGGCAGTTTAAGAAACTCTTTTTTT. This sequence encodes CASSLGGSLRNSFF.

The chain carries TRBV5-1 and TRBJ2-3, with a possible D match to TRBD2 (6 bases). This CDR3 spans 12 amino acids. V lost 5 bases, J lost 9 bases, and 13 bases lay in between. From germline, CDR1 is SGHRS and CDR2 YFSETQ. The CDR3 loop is CASRLTSGTQYF. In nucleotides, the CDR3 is TGCGCCAGCAGGCTGACCAGCGGGACGCAGTATTTT.

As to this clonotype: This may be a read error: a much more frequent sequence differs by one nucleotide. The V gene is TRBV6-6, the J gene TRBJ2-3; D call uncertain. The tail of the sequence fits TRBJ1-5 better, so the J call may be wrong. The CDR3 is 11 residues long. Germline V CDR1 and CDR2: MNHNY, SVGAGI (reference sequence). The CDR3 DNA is TGTGCCAGCAGTTACGCGGATACGCAGCATTTT. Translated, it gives CASSYADTQHF.

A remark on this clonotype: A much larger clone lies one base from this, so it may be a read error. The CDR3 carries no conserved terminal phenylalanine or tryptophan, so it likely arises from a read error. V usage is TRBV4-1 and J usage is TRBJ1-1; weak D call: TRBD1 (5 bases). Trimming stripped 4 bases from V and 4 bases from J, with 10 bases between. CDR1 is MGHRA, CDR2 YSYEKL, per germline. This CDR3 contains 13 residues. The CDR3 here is CASSPERGTEAFL. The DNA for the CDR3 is TGCGCCAGCAGCCCGGAGAGGGGCACTGAAGCTTTCTTA.

CDR3 loop: CASKQQGSGNTIYF. Here the CDR3 DNA reads TGCGCCAGTAAACAACAGGGATCTGGAAACACCATATATTTT. The chain has TRBV5-1 and TRBJ1-3, with D possibly being TRBD1 (6 bases). Trimming took 8 bases from V and 1 from J, leaving 13 bases between them. The germline V gene has CDR1 SGHRS and CDR2 YFSETQ. The CDR3 covers 14 residues.

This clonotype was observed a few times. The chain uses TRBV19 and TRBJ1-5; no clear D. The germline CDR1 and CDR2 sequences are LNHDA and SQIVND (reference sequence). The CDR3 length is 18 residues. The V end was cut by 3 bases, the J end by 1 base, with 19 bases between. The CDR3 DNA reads TGTGCCAGTAGTATGGCCCTCTCGAGACACCTGAGCAATCAGCCCCAGCATTTT. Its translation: CASSMALSRHLSNQPQHF.

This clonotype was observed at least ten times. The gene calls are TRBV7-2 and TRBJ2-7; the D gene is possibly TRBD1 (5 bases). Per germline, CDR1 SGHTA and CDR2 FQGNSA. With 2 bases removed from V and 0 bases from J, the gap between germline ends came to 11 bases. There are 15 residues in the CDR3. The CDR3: CASSLQGFSSYEQYF. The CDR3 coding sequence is TGTGCCAGCAGCTTACAGGGCTTCAGCTCCTACGAGCAGTACTTC.

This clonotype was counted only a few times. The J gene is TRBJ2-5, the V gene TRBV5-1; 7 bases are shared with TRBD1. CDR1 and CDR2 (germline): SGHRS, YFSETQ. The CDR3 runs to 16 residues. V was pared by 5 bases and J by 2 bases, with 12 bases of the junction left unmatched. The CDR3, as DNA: TGCGCCAGCAGTCACGTCCCCGGGACAGTACAAGAGACCCAGTACTTC. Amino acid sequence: CASSHVPGTVQETQYF.

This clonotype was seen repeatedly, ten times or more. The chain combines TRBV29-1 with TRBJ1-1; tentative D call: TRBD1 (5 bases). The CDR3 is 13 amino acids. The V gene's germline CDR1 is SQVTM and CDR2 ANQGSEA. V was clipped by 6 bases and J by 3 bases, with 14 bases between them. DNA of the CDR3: TGCAGCGTCGTCGGGGCGCAATACACTGAAGCTTTCTTT. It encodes CSVVGAQYTEAFF.

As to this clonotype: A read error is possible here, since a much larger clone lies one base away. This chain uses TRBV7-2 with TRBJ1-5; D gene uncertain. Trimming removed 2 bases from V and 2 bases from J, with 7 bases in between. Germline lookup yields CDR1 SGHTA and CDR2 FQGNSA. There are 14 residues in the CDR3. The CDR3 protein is CASSLQRGNQPQHF. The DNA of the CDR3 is TGTGCCAGCAGCTTACAGAGGGGCAATCAGCCCCAGCATTTT.

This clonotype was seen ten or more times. DNA of the CDR3: TGTGCCAGCAGCCCACCCCGGAGCTCTGGGGCCAACGTCCTGACTTTC. This translates into CASSPPRSSGANVLTF. The V and J genes are TRBV12-3 or TRBV12-4 and TRBJ2-6; D unclear. The CDR3 loop spans 16 amino acids. With 6 bases removed from V and 0 bases from J, the gap between germline ends came to 12 bases.

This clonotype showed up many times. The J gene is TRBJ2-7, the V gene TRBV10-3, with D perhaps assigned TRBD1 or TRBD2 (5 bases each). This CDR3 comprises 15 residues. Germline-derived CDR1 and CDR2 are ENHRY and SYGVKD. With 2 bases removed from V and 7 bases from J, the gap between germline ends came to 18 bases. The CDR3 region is CAISERGDPSEEQYF. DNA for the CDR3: TGTGCCATCAGTGAGAGAGGGGACCCCTCAGAAGAGCAGTACTTC.

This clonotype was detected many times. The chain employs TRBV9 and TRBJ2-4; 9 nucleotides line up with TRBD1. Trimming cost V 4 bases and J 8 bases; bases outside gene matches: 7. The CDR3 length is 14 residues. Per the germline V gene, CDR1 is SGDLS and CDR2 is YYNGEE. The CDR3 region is CASSPRTGEDIQYF. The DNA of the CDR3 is TGTGCCAGCAGCCCAAGGACAGGGGAGGACATTCAGTACTTC. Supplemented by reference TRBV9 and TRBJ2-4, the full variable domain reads DSGVTQTPKHLITATGQRVTLRCSPRSGDLSVYWYQQSLDQGLQFLIQYYNGEERAKGNILERFSAQQFPDLHSELNLSSLELGDSALYFCASSPRTGEDIQYFGAGTRLSVL.